The clone carrying this TCR beta chain appeared many times. This CDR3 has 16 amino acids. Trimming cost V 7 bases and J 0 bases; bases outside gene matches: 7. CDR1 ENHRY and CDR2 SYGVKD come from the germline V gene. This sample stems from a study of T-cell memory formation after mild COVID-19. One entry per CDR3 protein, called by TCRdb with MiXCR from the 5' RACE reads. The data hold some 280,000 distinct CDR3 sequences, with about 16% observed a single time. The J gene is TRBJ2-3, the V gene TRBV10-3; 10 bases agree with TRBD1. Sequencing was done on a sample of PBMCs or a T cell subset sorted from them (not recorded which). The source is a man younger than 35 who had mild COVID-19 (a few samples of this study predate the infection). Cell type and time point are not known. CDR3 DNA sequence: TGTGCCATCAAAGGACAGGGGGGCCCTAGCACAGATACGCAGTATTTT. It translates to CAIKGQGGPSTDTQYF.